What follows is one T cell receptor (beta chain) and its context. The antigen remains unidentified. The data are from a study of cytomegalovirus exposure and HLA in healthy donors. Germline V CDR1 and CDR2: SGHNT, YYREEE (reference sequence). The CDR3 runs to 14 residues. With 3 bases clipped from V and 4 bases from J, the junction kept 5 bases outside the gene matches. Overall study results and limits: Presence/absence results assume similar sequencing depth per donor, which may not hold. In a later analysis, at a false discovery rate of 0.05, fewer than 20,000 TCR beta sequences were associated with HLA alleles.

The PCR contained 60 Vbeta and 13 Jbeta primers. TCRdb's table, derived via immunoSEQ multiplex PCR, lists solely in-frame clones and lacks some. The data contain around 230,000 clones, around 83% of them singletons. Sequencing was done on a sample of PBMCs. The receptor comes from a girl between 2 and 10 years old in good health and CMV-seronegative. The V gene is TRBV5-4, the J gene TRBJ2-3; 7 bases align to TRBD2. CDR3 region: CASSSSGVADTQYF. In DNA form, the CDR3 reads TGTGCCAGCAGCTCAAGCGGGGTCGCAGATACGCAGTATTTT.